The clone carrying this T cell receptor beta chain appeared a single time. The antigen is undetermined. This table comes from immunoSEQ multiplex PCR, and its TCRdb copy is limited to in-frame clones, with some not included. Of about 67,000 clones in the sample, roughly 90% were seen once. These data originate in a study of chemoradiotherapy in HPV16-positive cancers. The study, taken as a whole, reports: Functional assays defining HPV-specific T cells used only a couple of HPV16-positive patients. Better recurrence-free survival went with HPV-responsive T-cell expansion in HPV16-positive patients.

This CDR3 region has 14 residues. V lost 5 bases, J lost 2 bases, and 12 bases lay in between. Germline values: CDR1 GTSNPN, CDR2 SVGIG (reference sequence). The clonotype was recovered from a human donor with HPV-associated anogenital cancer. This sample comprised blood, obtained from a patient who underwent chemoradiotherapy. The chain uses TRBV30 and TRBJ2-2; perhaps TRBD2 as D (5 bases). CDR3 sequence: CAWGRDSNTGELFF. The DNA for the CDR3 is TGTGCCTGGGGTCGGGATTCTAACACCGGGGAGCTGTTTTTT. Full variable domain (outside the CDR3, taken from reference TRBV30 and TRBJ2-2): SQTIHQWPATLVQPVGSPLSLECTVEGTSNPNLYWYRQAAGRGLQLLFYSVGIGQISSEVPQNLSASRPQDRQFILSSKKLLLSDSGFYLCAWGRDSNTGELFFGEGSRLTVL.